Presented here are 16 T cell receptor beta chains from one specimen sequenced in a study of OX40 agonist ivuxolimab in advanced cancers. Clones were read by immunoSEQ multiplex PCR, and TCRdb kept only the in-frame ones, dropping some. The table includes more than 95,000 clones, 80% to 90% detected once. Sequenced here: CD4+ or CD8+ T cells sorted from blood, sampled in a trial of the OX40 agonist ivuxolimab. The receptors derive from an adult with an advanced solid tumor such as melanoma, head and neck, liver or kidney cancer.

A word on this clone: Other DNA sequences in this sample translate to the same CDR3. The rearrangement links TRBV11-2 to TRBJ2-5; TRBD1 is a possible D gene (6 bases). The CDR3 is made up of 12 amino acids. Germline V gene sequence: CDR1 SGHAT, CDR2 FQNNGV. Trimming left V 3 bases short and J 4 bases short, with 6 bases between. The CDR3 nucleotides read TGTGCCAGCAGCTTGGACAGAGAGACCCAGTACTTC. Amino acid sequence: CASSLDRETQYF.

The V gene is TRBV4-2, the J gene TRBJ2-7; 9 bases fit TRBD2. Germline V CDR1 and CDR2: LGHNA, YNFKEQ. The CDR3 runs to 17 residues. Trimming at V came to 4 bases and at J to 5 bases, leaving 15 bases not matched to a gene. As DNA, the CDR3 is TGTGCCAGCAGCCCACTCGGAGGCGGGGGGGCCTTCCACGAGCAGTACTTC. Its protein is CASSPLGGGGAFHEQYF.

This chain joins TRBV30 and TRBJ1-5, with a tentative D call TRBD1 (6 bases). CDR3 length equals 15 residues. V dropped 2 bases and J dropped 4 bases, with 15 bases sitting between them. CDR1 and CDR2 (germline): GTSNPN, SVGIG (reference sequence). CDR3 loop: CAWSKGTLSNQPQHF. As DNA, the CDR3 is TGTGCCTGGAGTAAAGGGACATTATCAAATCAGCCCCAGCATTTT.

The rearrangement joins TRBV29-1 to TRBJ1-5; D gene uncertain. The CDR3 contains 13 residues. Per the germline V gene, CDR1 is SQVTM and CDR2 is ANQGSEA. The V and J ends lost 1 base and 5 bases respectively, with 9 bases between them. The CDR3 coding sequence is TGCAGCGTTGAAGTAACCTGGGATCAGCCCCAGCATTTT. Translating gives CSVEVTWDQPQHF.

The genes are TRBV10-2 and TRBJ1-1; D is unclear. V was cut by 2 bases and J by 6 bases, with 7 bases left in between. Germline loops: CDR1 WSHSY, CDR2 SAAADI. The CDR3 covers 12 residues. This chain's CDR3 is CASSEDKSEAFF. CDR3 sequence (DNA): TGCGCCAGCAGTGAGGACAAATCTGAAGCTTTCTTT.

This clone was counted only a few times. The chain combines TRBV28 with TRBJ1-2, with 7 bases fitting TRBD1. The CDR3 is made up of 13 amino acids. The junction had 0 bases not matched to a gene; V was cut back by 2 bases and J by 3 bases. Germline lookup yields CDR1 MDHEN and CDR2 SYDVKM. Here the CDR3 reads CASSLTGDYGYTF. CDR3 bases: TGTGCCAGCAGTTTAACAGGGGACTATGGCTACACCTTC.

The CDR3 reads CASSLLAGPTTDTQYF. In DNA form, the CDR3 reads TGCGCCAGCAGCCTTCTAGCGGGGCCGACCACAGATACGCAGTATTTT. The gene calls are TRBV4-1 and TRBJ2-3, with 9 bases that match TRBD2. Trimming cost V 4 bases and J 2 bases; bases outside gene matches: 7. This CDR3 comprises 16 residues. Looked up from germline, CDR1 is MGHRA and CDR2 is YSYEKL.

The gene calls are TRBV19 and TRBJ1-2; 8 positions agree with TRBD1. The CDR3 length is 13 residues. After removal of 4 bases from V and 3 bases from J, the junction contained 1 base not matched to a gene. The V gene's germline CDR1 is LNHDA and CDR2 SQIVND (reference sequence). The CDR3, as DNA: TGTGCCAGTAGTACGACAGGGGACTATGGCTACACCTTC. Protein sequence: CASSTTGDYGYTF.

This clone was found once. The chain is built from TRBV5-4 and TRBJ2-2; 11 bases match TRBD2. Germline V CDR1 and CDR2: SGHNT, YYREEE (reference sequence). The CDR3 has 16 residues. With V trimmed by 1 base and J by 3 bases, 2 bases remained unmatched. The CDR3 loop is CASSLMGLADTGELFF. CDR3 in DNA: TGTGCCAGCAGCTTGATGGGACTAGCGGACACCGGGGAGCTGTTTTTT.

This rearrangement joins TRBV2 to TRBJ2-3; unclear D gene. Germline V gene lookup returns CDR1 SNHLY and CDR2 FYNNEI. Trimming removed 3 bases at V and 9 bases at J, with 10 bases between. The CDR3 is 12 amino acids. The CDR3 nucleotides read TGTGCCAGCAGTGAGGCCTTCGGCACGCAGTATTTT. Translation: CASSEAFGTQYF.

In this sample, this clone turned up a few times. The chain combines TRBV5-1 with TRBJ1-1; D is uncertain. V gave up 5 bases and J gave up 1 base, with 9 bases separating them. From germline, CDR1 is SGHRS and CDR2 YFSETQ. The CDR3 length is 13 residues. The CDR3: CASRVMANTEAFF. The CDR3, as DNA: TGCGCCAGCAGGGTAATGGCGAACACTGAAGCTTTCTTT.

The rearrangement joins TRBV28 to TRBJ2-3, with 12 bases aligning to TRBD2. The CDR3 is 17 amino acids. V lost 7 bases and J lost 4; bases outside the gene matches: 12. From germline, CDR1 is MDHEN and CDR2 SYDVKM. CDR3: CASKPSGGAGFPDTQYF. CDR3 sequence (DNA): TGTGCCAGCAAGCCTAGCGGGGGGGCCGGTTTCCCAGATACGCAGTATTTT.

DNA for the CDR3: TGTGCCAGCTCACCACCTTCGGGGCGAGAGACCCAGTACTTC. It is translated as CASSPPSGRETQYF. This sequence joins TRBV18 and TRBJ2-5; the D gene could be TRBD1 or TRBD2 (5 bases each). Germline V gene lookup returns CDR1 KGHSH and CDR2 LQKENI. The V gene lost 0 bases and the J gene lost 4 bases, with 9 bases spanning the gap. There are 14 residues in the CDR3.

The rearrangement joins TRBV7-2 to TRBJ1-5, with TRBD1 identical over 7 bases. The V and J ends lost 6 bases and 6 bases, in that order; junction bases with no gene match: 8. The germline gives CDR1 SGHTA, CDR2 FQGNSA. The CDR3 covers 14 residues. CDR3 residues: CASRRTGGGQPQHF. The CDR3, as DNA: TGTGCCAGCAGAAGGACAGGAGGGGGTCAGCCCCAGCATTTT.

This clone was counted a few times. V usage is TRBV30 and J usage is TRBJ1-3; D unresolved. CDR1 is GTSNPN, CDR2 SVGIG, per germline (reference sequence). V was cut by 2 bases and J by 4 bases, with 12 bases left in between. This CDR3 is 14 amino acids long. CDR3 loop: CAWSWQGDGNTIYF. The CDR3 DNA follows: TGTGCCTGGAGTTGGCAAGGCGACGGAAACACCATATATTTT.

This chain joins TRBV29-1 and TRBJ2-7, with unresolved D. V shed 0 bases and J shed 1 base, with 19 bases lying between them. The CDR3 runs to 17 residues. Germline V lookup: CDR1 SQVTM, CDR2 ANQGSEA. CDR3 sequence reads: CSVEEGLSVSDSYEQYF. The CDR3 coding sequence is TGCAGCGTTGAAGAAGGCTTATCCGTCTCTGATTCCTACGAGCAGTACTTC.